Reported below is one T cell receptor (beta chain). Antigen specificity is unknown. CDR3 length equals 14 residues. Trimming removed 3 bases at V and 4 bases at J, with 13 bases between. Germline V gives CDR1 LNHDA, CDR2 SQIVND (reference sequence). The data derive from a study of T cell responses to AZD1222 COVID-19 vaccine. Study results and caveats: White British donors predominated, females outnumbered males, and clonal diversity was possibly underestimated. The CD4 TCRs associated with vaccination extended across spike and predominated at 160-218 and 743-854.

Here immunoSEQ multiplex PCR was the method, and the copy in TCRdb shows in-frame clones only, minus some. The sample lists 75,000 to 100,000 clones; about 92% were seen once. The chain has TRBV19 and TRBJ2-7; either TRBD1 or TRBD2 may fit D (5 bases each). The material was peripheral blood, obtained on day 0 of AZD1222 vaccination. The TCR comes from an adult in good health. This CDR3 is CASSMRDPGYEQYF. The CDR3 DNA reads TGTGCCAGTAGTATGAGGGACCCTGGGTACGAGCAGTACTTC. Looking up the rest from reference TRBV19 and TRBJ2-7 gives the full variable domain: DGGITQSPKYLFRKEGQNVTLSCEQNLNHDAMYWYRQDPGQGLRLIYYSQIVNDFQKGDIAEGYSVSREKKESFPLTVTSAQKNPTAFYLCASSMRDPGYEQYFGPGTRLTVT.